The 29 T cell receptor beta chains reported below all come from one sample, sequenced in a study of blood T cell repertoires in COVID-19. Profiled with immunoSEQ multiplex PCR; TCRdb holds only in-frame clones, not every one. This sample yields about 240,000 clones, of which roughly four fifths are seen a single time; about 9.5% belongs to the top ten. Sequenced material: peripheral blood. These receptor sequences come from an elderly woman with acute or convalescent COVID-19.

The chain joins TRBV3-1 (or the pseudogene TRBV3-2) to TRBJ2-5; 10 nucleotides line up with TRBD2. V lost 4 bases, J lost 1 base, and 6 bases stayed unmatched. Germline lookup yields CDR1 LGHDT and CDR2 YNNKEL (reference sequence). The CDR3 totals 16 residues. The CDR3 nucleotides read TGTGCCAGCAGCCCAGCTAGCGGGGGAATCCAAGAGACCCAGTACTTC. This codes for CASSPASGGIQETQYF.

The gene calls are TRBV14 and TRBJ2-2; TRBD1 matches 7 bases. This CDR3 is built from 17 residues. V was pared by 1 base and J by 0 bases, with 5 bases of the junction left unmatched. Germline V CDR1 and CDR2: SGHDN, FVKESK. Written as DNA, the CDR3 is TGTGCCAGCAGCCAAGTAGGGGGCTACCCGAACACCGGGGAGCTGTTTTTT. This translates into CASSQVGGYPNTGELFF.

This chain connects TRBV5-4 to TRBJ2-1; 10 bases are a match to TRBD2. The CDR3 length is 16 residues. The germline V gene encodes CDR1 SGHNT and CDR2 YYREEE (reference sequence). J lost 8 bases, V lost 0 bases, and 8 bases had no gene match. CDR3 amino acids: CASSLAGAGGLDEQFF. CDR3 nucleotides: TGTGCCAGCAGCTTGGCCGGAGCGGGGGGGCTCGATGAGCAGTTCTTC.

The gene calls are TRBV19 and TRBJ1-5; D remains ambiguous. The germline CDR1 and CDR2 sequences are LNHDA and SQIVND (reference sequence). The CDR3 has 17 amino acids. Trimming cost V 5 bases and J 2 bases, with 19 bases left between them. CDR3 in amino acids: CASSAREPPLGNQPQHF. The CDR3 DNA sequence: TGTGCCAGTAGTGCCCGAGAGCCCCCCCTTGGCAATCAGCCCCAGCATTTT.

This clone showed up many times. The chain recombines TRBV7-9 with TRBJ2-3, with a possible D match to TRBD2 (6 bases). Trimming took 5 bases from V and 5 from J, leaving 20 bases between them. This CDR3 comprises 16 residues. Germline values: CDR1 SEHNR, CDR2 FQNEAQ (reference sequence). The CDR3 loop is CASSISTGLLLDTQYF. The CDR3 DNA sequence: TGTGCCAGCAGCATCTCTACGGGACTCCTCCTAGATACGCAGTATTTT. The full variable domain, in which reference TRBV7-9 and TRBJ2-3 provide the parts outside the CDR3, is DTGVSQNPRHKITKRGQNVTFRCDPISEHNRLYWYRQTLGQGPEFLTYFQNEAQLEKSRLLSDRFSAERPKGSFSTLEIQRTEQGDSAMYLCASSISTGLLLDTQYFGPGTRLTVL.

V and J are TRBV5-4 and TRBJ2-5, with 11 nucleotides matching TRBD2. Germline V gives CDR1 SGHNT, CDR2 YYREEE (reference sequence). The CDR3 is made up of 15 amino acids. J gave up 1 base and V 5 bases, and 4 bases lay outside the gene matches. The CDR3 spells CASSLAGGAQETQYF. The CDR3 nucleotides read TGTGCCAGCAGTTTAGCGGGGGGGGCCCAAGAGACCCAGTACTTC. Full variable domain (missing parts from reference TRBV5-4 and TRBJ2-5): ETGVTQSPTHLIKTRGQQVTLRCSSQSGHNTVSWYQQALGQGPQFIFQYYREEENGRGNFPPRFSGLQFPNYSSELNVNALELDDSALYLCASSLAGGAQETQYFGPGTRLLVL.

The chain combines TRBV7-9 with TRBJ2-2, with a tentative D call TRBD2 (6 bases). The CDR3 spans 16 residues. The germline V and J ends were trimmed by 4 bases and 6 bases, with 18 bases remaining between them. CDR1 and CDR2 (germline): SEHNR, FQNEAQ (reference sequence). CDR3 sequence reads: CASSSTTGVWSGELFF. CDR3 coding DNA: TGTGCCAGCAGCTCCACGACGGGGGTGTGGTCCGGGGAGCTGTTTTTT.

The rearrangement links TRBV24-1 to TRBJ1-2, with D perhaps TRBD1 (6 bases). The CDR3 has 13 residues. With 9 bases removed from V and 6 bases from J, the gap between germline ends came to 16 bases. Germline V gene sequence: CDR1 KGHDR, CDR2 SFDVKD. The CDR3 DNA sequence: TGTGCCACCTTCAGGGGTGAGGAGGATGGCTACACCTTC. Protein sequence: CATFRGEEDGYTF.

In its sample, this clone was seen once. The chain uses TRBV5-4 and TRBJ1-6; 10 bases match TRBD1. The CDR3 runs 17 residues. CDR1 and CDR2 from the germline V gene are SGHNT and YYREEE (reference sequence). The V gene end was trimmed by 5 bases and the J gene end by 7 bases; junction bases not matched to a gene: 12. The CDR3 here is CASSSPGPGQGNSPLHF. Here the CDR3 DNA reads TGTGCCAGCAGTTCCCCGGGACCGGGACAGGGGAATTCACCCCTCCACTTT.

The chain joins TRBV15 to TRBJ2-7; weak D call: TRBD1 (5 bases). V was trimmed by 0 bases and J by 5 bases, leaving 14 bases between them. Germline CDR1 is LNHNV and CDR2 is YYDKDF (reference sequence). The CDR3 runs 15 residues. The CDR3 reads CATSRDYAGLNEQYF. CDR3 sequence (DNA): TGTGCCACCAGCAGAGATTATGCAGGGTTAAACGAGCAGTACTTC.

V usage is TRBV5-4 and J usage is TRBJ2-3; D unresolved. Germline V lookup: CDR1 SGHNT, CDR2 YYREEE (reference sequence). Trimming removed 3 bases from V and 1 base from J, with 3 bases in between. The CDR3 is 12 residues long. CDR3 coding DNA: TGTGCCAGCAGCTCCGGCACAGATACGCAGTATTTT. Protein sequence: CASSSGTDTQYF. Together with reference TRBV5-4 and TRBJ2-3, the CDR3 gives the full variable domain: ETGVTQSPTHLIKTRGQQVTLRCSSQSGHNTVSWYQQALGQGPQFIFQYYREEENGRGNFPPRFSGLQFPNYSSELNVNALELDDSALYLCASSSGTDTQYFGPGTRLTVL.

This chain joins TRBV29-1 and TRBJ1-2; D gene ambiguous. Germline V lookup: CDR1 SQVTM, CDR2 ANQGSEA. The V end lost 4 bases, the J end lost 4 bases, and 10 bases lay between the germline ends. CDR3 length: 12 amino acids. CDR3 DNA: TGCAGCGTTGTTTCGTTATTCTATGGCTACACCTTC. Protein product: CSVVSLFYGYTF.

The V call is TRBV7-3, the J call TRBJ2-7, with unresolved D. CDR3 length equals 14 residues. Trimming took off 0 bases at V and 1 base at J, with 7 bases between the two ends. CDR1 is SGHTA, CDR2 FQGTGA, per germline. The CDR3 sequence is CASSLTESSYEQYF. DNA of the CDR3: TGTGCCAGCAGCTTAACTGAGTCTTCCTACGAGCAGTACTTC.

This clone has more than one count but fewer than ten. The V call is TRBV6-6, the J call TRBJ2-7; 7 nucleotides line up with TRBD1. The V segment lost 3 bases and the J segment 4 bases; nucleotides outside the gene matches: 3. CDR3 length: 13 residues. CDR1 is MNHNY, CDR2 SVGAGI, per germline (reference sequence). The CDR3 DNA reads TGTGCCAGCAGTTATAACAGGGGATACGAGCAGTACTTC. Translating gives CASSYNRGYEQYF.

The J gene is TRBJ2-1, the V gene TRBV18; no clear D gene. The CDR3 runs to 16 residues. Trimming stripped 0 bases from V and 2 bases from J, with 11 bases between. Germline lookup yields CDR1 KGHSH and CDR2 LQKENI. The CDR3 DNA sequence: TGTGCCAGCTCACCACCGGTTAGCAAAACCTACAATGAGCAGTTCTTC. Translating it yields CASSPPVSKTYNEQFF.

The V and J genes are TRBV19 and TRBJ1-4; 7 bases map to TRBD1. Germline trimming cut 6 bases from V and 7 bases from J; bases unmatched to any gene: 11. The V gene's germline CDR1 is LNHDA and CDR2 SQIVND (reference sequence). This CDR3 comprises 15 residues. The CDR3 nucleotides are TGTGCCAGTAGAGGCGGCGACAGGGTCGGTGAAAAACTGTTTTTT. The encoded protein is CASRGGDRVGEKLFF.

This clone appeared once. The CDR3, as DNA: TGTGCCAGCAGTCCACTCCCGGGACTAGCCTACGAGCAGTACTTC. Translation: CASSPLPGLAYEQYF. The chain employs TRBV27 and TRBJ2-7, with TRBD2 matching 8 bases. V lost 5 bases to trimming and J lost 2 bases; unmatched junction nucleotides: 8. Germline V gene sequence: CDR1 MNHEY, CDR2 SMNVEV (reference sequence). This CDR3 contains 15 residues.

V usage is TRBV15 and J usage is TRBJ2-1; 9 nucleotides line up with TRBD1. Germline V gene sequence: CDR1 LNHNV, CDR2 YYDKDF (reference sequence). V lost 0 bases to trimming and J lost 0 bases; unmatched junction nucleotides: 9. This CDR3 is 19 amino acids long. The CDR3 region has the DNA TGTGCCACCAGCAGAGACGTTCAGGCGGGACAGGGCTCCTACAATGAGCAGTTCTTC. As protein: CATSRDVQAGQGSYNEQFF.

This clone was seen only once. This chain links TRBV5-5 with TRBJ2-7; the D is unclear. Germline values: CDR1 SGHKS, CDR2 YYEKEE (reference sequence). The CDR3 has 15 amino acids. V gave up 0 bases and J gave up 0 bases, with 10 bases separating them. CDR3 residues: CASSLGGLSSYEQYF. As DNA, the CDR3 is TGTGCCAGCAGCTTGGGAGGCCTCAGCTCCTACGAGCAGTACTTC.

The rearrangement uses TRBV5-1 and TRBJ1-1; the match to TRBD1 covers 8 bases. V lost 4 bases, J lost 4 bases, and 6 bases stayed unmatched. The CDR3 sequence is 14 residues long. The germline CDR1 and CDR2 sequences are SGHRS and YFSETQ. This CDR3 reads CASSRTGSRTEAFF. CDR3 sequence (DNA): TGCGCCAGCAGCCGGACAGGGTCGCGCACTGAAGCTTTCTTT.

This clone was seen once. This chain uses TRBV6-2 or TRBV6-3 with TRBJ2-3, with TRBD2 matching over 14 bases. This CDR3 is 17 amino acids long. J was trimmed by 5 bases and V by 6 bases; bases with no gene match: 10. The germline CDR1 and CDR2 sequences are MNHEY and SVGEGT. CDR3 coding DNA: TGTGCCAGCAGCCCTGGACTAGCGGGGGGCCAGCTAGATACGCAGTATTTT. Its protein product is CASSPGLAGGQLDTQYF.

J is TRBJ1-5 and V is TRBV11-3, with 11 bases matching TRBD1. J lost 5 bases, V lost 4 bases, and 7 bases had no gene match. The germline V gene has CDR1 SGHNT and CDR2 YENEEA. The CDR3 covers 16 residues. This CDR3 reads CASSSWTGGSDQPQHF. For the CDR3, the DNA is TGTGCCAGCAGCTCCTGGACAGGGGGCAGTGATCAGCCCCAGCATTTT. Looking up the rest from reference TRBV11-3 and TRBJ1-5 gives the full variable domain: EAGVVQSPRYKIIEKKQPVAFWCNPISGHNTLYWYLQNLGQGPELLIRYENEEAVDDSQLPKDRFSAERLKGVDSTLKIQPAELGDSAVYLCASSSWTGGSDQPQHFGDGTRLSIL.

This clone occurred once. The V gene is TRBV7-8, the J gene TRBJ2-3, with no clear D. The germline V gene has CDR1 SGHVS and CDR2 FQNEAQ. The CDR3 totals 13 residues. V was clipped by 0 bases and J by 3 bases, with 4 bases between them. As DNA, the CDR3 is TGTGCCAGCAGCTTAGCCCGGACAGATACGCAGTATTTT. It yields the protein CASSLARTDTQYF.

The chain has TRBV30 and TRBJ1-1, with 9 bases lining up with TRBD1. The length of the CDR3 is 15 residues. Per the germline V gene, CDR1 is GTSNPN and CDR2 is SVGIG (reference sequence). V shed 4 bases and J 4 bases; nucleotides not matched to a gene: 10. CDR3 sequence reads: CAWTYRDRVVTEAFF. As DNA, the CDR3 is TGTGCCTGGACCTACCGGGACAGGGTCGTCACTGAAGCTTTCTTT.

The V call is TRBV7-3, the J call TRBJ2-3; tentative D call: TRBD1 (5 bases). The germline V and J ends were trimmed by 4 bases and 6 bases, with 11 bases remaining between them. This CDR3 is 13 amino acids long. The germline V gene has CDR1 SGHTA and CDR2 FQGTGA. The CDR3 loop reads CASSSAAGDTQYF. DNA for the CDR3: TGTGCCAGCAGCTCGGCTGCAGGGGATACGCAGTATTTT.

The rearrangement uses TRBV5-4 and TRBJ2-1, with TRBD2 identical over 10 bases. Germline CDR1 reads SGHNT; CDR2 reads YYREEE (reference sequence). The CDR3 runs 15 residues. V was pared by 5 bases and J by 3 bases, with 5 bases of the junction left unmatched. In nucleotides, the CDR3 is TGTGCCAGCAGACCCGGGACTAGCGTCTACAATGAGCAGTTCTTC. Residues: CASRPGTSVYNEQFF.

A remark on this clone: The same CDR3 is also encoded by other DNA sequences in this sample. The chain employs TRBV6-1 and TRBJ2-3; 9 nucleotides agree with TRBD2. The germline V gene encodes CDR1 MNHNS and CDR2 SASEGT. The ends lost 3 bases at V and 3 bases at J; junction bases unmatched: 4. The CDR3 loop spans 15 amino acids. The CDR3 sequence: CASSEAGGRTDTQYF. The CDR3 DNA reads TGTGCCAGCAGTGAGGCGGGGGGGAGGACAGATACGCAGTATTTT.

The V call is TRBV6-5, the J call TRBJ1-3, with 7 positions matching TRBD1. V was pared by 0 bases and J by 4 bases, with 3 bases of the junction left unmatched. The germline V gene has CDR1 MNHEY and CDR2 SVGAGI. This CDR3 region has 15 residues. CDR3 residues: CASSYSDRAGNTIYF. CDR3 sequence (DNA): TGTGCCAGCAGTTACTCCGACAGGGCCGGAAACACCATATATTTT.

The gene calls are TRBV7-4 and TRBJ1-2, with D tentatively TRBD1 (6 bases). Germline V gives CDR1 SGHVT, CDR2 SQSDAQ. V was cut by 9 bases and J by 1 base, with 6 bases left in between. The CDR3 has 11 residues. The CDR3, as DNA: TGTGCCAGACAGGGTAACTATGGCTACACCTTC. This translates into CARQGNYGYTF.